The 25 T cell receptor beta chains reported below all come from one sample, sequenced in a study of beta chain features in type 1 diabetes. Expressed TCRB transcripts were sequenced, since all the RNA that had been isolated was reverse transcribed. TCRdb's copy holds only in-frame clones and misses some; the assay was immunoSEQ multiplex PCR. The table includes some 660,000 clones, around 15% detected once. Findings and limits, study-wide: Among all four CD4+ subsets, Type 1 diabetes patients had TCRB CDR3s that were moderately but significantly shorter.

No antigen has been assigned to these receptors. The sample comprised naive CD4+ T cells from blood. These TCRs come from a man in his late teens or twenties with type 1 diabetes.

This clone showed up just a few times. The chain uses TRBV29-1 and TRBJ2-3, with D hard to call. Germline loops: CDR1 SQVTM, CDR2 ANQGSEA. The CDR3 runs to 14 residues. The V end was cut by 5 bases, the J end by 2 bases, with 14 bases between. The CDR3, as DNA: TGCAGCGTTCTCTTCGGCGGAGTCACAGATACGCAGTATTTT. As protein: CSVLFGGVTDTQYF.

The chain couples TRBV9 to TRBJ1-1; 11 bases align to TRBD1. Germline loops: CDR1 SGDLS, CDR2 YYNGEE. The trim removed 3 bases at V and 0 bases at J, leaving 4 bases unmatched. The length of the CDR3 is 16 residues. The CDR3 bases are TGTGCCAGCAGCGGTCCGGGACAGGGGGTGAACACTGAAGCTTTCTTT. It specifies CASSGPGQGVNTEAFF.

In the case of this clone: Other DNA sequences within the sample encode an identical CDR3. The V call is TRBV6-5, the J call TRBJ2-7; D remains unclear. Per the germline V gene, CDR1 is MNHEY and CDR2 is SVGAGI. Between the trimmed V and J ends, which lost 0 bases and 3 bases, there was a span of 9 bases. The CDR3 spans 14 residues. CDR3 region: CASSYSTGIYEQYF. For the CDR3, the DNA is TGTGCCAGCAGTTACTCTACGGGTATCTACGAGCAGTACTTC.

In this sample, this clone turned up a few times. The chain joins TRBV21-1 to TRBJ2-7. TRBV21-1 is recorded as a pseudogene. This CDR3 comprises 14 residues. The CDR3 nucleotides read TGTGCCAGCAGCACCGGCGCCAGAACCGTCGAGCAGTACTTC. Amino acid sequence: CASSTGARTVEQYF.

This clone was seen a few times. The chain has TRBV7-2 and TRBJ1-4, with a weak D call TRBD1 (6 bases). Germline V gene lookup returns CDR1 SGHTA and CDR2 FQGNSA. The V end was cut by 4 bases, the J end by 8 bases, with 11 bases between. The CDR3 length is 13 residues. CDR3 sequence reads: CASSSGQIEKLFF. The CDR3, as DNA: TGTGCCAGCAGCTCAGGACAGATAGAAAAACTGTTTTTT.

The genes are TRBV6-5 and TRBJ1-1, with D possibly TRBD1 on 5 matching bases. V lost 5 bases and J lost 6, with 13 bases in between. CDR1 MNHEY and CDR2 SVGAGI come from the germline V gene. The CDR3 loop spans 13 amino acids. The CDR3 loop is CASSQDSPPEAFF. The CDR3 DNA sequence: TGTGCCAGCAGTCAAGACAGCCCGCCTGAAGCTTTCTTT.

The gene calls are TRBV2 and TRBJ2-1, with TRBD2 matching over 9 bases. V lost 6 bases to trimming and J lost 9 bases; unmatched junction nucleotides: 3. Germline V gene data show CDR1 as SNHLY and CDR2 as FYNNEI. This CDR3 has 12 residues. CDR3 amino acids: CASRVSGGEQFF. The CDR3 coding sequence is TGTGCCAGCAGAGTTAGCGGGGGTGAGCAGTTCTTC.

The chain joins TRBV28 to TRBJ2-2; no definite D call. With 1 base removed from V and 3 bases from J, the gap between germline ends came to 3 bases. CDR3 length equals 13 residues. Per germline, CDR1 MDHEN and CDR2 SYDVKM. In DNA form, the CDR3 reads TGTGCCAGCAGTTTATCGGACACCGGGGAGCTGTTTTTT. Encoded protein: CASSLSDTGELFF.

This clone was seen only a few times. The chain joins TRBV7-9 to TRBJ1-1; D is ambiguous. CDR3 size: 14 residues. The germline CDR1 and CDR2 sequences are SEHNR and FQNEAQ (reference sequence). Between the trimmed V and J ends, which lost 1 base and 1 base, there was a span of 7 bases. DNA of the CDR3: TGTGCCAGCAGCTTAGGAAGCGCGAACACTGAAGCTTTCTTT. Amino acid sequence: CASSLGSANTEAFF.

The chain joins TRBV7-2 to TRBJ2-5; TRBD1 agrees at 8 bases. J lost 6 bases, V lost 3 bases, and 6 bases had no gene match. CDR3 length equals 14 residues. From germline, CDR1 is SGHTA and CDR2 FQGNSA. CDR3 sequence: CASSFTQGAKTQYF. In DNA, the CDR3 is TGTGCCAGCAGCTTCACCCAGGGGGCAAAGACCCAGTACTTC.

The J gene is TRBJ2-7, the V gene TRBV6-1, with D perhaps TRBD1 (5 bases). Trimming pared 5 bases from V and 5 bases from J, leaving 10 bases between. The CDR3 totals 12 residues. Germline loops: CDR1 MNHNS, CDR2 SASEGT. The CDR3 is CASSLQGDEQYF. DNA of the CDR3: TGTGCCAGCAGTCTGCAGGGTGACGAGCAGTACTTC.

In this sample, this clone turned up many times. Other DNA sequences from this sample encode an identical CDR3 as well. The chain employs TRBV7-9 and TRBJ1-1; D unclear. Trimming pared 2 bases from V and 2 bases from J, leaving 0 bases between. Germline V lookup: CDR1 SEHNR, CDR2 FQNEAQ (reference sequence). CDR3 length: 11 residues. For the CDR3, the DNA is TGTGCCAGCAGCTTAAACACTGAAGCTTTCTTT. Translated, it gives CASSLNTEAFF.

This clone was picked up a small number of times. This sequence joins TRBV6-6 and TRBJ1-2; 9 nucleotides agree with TRBD1. J was trimmed by 1 base and V by 5 bases; bases with no gene match: 5. CDR1 and CDR2 (germline): MNHNY, SVGAGI (reference sequence). This CDR3 region has 15 residues. CDR3 DNA: TGTGCCAGCAGTACCACAGGGGGCATTAACTATGGCTACACCTTC. It yields the protein CASSTTGGINYGYTF.

This chain joins TRBV28 and TRBJ2-3, with TRBD2 as a possible D gene (7 bases). Trimming left V 6 bases short and J 3 bases short, with 13 bases between. This CDR3 is built from 14 residues. CDR1 is MDHEN and CDR2 is SYDVKM in the germline V gene. Here the CDR3 reads CASSRGASTDTQYF. CDR3 nucleotides: TGTGCCAGCAGCCGGGGGGCGAGTACAGATACGCAGTATTTT.

V gene TRBV28 combines with J gene TRBJ1-2; maybe TRBD1 (5 bases). The CDR3 covers 14 residues. Trimming removed 6 bases at V and 6 bases at J, with 17 bases between. Germline values: CDR1 MDHEN, CDR2 SYDVKM. The CDR3 coding sequence is TGTGCCAGCAGCCCCCCAGGGTTCCTGGATGGCTACACCTTC. It is translated as CASSPPGFLDGYTF.

The chain uses TRBV7-9 and TRBJ1-1, with D perhaps TRBD1 (5 bases). From germline, CDR1 is SEHNR and CDR2 FQNEAQ (reference sequence). The CDR3 covers 17 residues. Trimming took off 2 bases at V and 0 bases at J, with 16 bases between the two ends. This chain's CDR3 is CASSLLGRFVLNTEAFF. The CDR3 coding sequence is TGTGCCAGCAGCTTACTGGGGCGGTTTGTGCTGAACACTGAAGCTTTCTTT.

The rearrangement uses TRBV5-6 and TRBJ2-5; no reliable D call. The germline CDR1 and CDR2 sequences are SGHDT and YYEEEE. V lost 2 bases to trimming and J lost 6 bases, with 5 bases between them. The CDR3 loop spans 11 amino acids. The CDR3 DNA follows: TGTGCCAGCAGCTTAACGAAGACCCAGTACTTC. Translating it yields CASSLTKTQYF. The variable domain in full, completed from reference TRBV5-6 and TRBJ2-5, reads DAGVTQSPTHLIKTRGQQVTLRCSPKSGHDTVSWYQQALGQGPQFIFQYYEEEERQRGNFPDRFSGHQFPNYSSELNVNALLLGDSALYLCASSLTKTQYFGPGTRLLVL.

Worth noting for this clone: The sample holds other DNA sequences that translate to the same CDR3. The chain is built from TRBV5-1 and TRBJ2-5; no clear D. Germline lookup yields CDR1 SGHRS and CDR2 YFSETQ. This CDR3 is 13 amino acids long. Trimming took off 0 bases at V and 3 bases at J, with 6 bases between the two ends. CDR3 bases: TGCGCCAGCAGCTTGGGGAACAAAGAGACCCAGTACTTC. Its translation: CASSLGNKETQYF. The full variable domain, in which reference TRBV5-1 and TRBJ2-5 provide the parts outside the CDR3, is KAGVTQTPRYLIKTRGQQVTLSCSPISGHRSVSWYQQTPGQGLQFLFEYFSETQRNKGNFPGRFSGRQFSNSRSEMNVSTLELGDSALYLCASSLGNKETQYFGPGTRLLVL.

This clone has just one count. The chain joins TRBV27 to TRBJ2-7, with 8 bases identical to TRBD1. CDR1 and CDR2 from the germline V gene are MNHEY and SMNVEV (reference sequence). This CDR3 comprises 17 residues. The ends lost 3 bases at V and 4 bases at J; junction bases unmatched: 14. CDR3 nucleotides: TGTGCCAGCAGTTTTCACCCACTGGGACAGGAGGCATACGAGCAGTACTTC. The encoded protein is CASSFHPLGQEAYEQYF.

This clone appeared a few times. The V call is TRBV6-5, the J call TRBJ1-1, with D possibly matching TRBD1 (5 bases). V was clipped by 0 bases and J by 4 bases, with 9 bases between them. Germline V gene sequence: CDR1 MNHEY, CDR2 SVGAGI. CDR3 length: 14 residues. The CDR3 loop is CASSYSVGGTEAFF. Written as DNA, the CDR3 is TGTGCCAGCAGTTACTCGGTTGGGGGCACTGAAGCTTTCTTT.

This chain links TRBV30 with TRBJ2-7; 10 nucleotides align to TRBD1. The V gene end was trimmed by 1 base and the J gene end by 1 base; junction bases not matched to a gene: 4. CDR3 size: 15 residues. Germline assignment: CDR1 GTSNPN and CDR2 SVGIG (reference sequence). CDR3 region: CAWSGQGAMSYEQYF. The CDR3 DNA sequence: TGTGCCTGGAGTGGACAGGGGGCTATGTCCTACGAGCAGTACTTC.

This clone has a handful of counts. The gene calls are TRBV13 and TRBJ2-2; tentatively, D is TRBD2 (6 bases). The V end lost 2 bases, the J end lost 7 bases, and 11 bases lay between the germline ends. The CDR3 has 14 amino acids. Germline CDR1 reads PRHDT; CDR2 reads FYEKMQ (reference sequence). CDR3 DNA: TGTGCCAGCAGCTTATCCGGGGGATACGGGGAGCTGTTTTTT. Its translation is CASSLSGGYGELFF.

The table lists this clone with a few counts. The chain uses TRBV30 and TRBJ1-2; TRBD1 matches at 9 bases. There are 13 residues in the CDR3. Germline CDR1 GTSNPN, CDR2 SVGIG (reference sequence). V lost 5 bases to trimming and J lost 5 bases; unmatched junction nucleotides: 6. CDR3 bases: TGTGCCTGGTCTCCCGGGACAGGGTATGGCTACACCTTC. The encoded protein is CAWSPGTGYGYTF.

This clone was observed a handful of times. The chain uses TRBV29-1 and TRBJ2-3; 7 nucleotides agree with TRBD1. CDR1 is SQVTM and CDR2 is ANQGSEA in the germline V gene. The ends lost 2 bases at V and 1 base at J; junction bases unmatched: 9. The CDR3 length is 16 residues. The CDR3 loop is CSVEIIAGTGTDTQYF. CDR3 DNA sequence: TGCAGCGTTGAAATCATTGCTGGGACAGGCACAGATACGCAGTATTTT.

The chain combines TRBV19 with TRBJ2-1; TRBD2 might be the D (6 bases). V lost 4 bases and J 4 bases, leaving 14 bases between the germline ends. The germline V gene encodes CDR1 LNHDA and CDR2 SQIVND (reference sequence). The CDR3 sequence is 15 residues long. The CDR3 region is CASSTVPGEYNEQFF. The CDR3, as DNA: TGTGCCAGTAGTACGGTTCCGGGAGAGTACAATGAGCAGTTCTTC.